Listed below are T cell receptor beta chains from one sample, sequenced in a study of cytomegalovirus exposure and HLA in healthy donors. Profiling relied on immunoSEQ multiplex PCR, and the TCRdb table lists in-frame clones only, not all of them. Of more than 95,000 clones in the sample, roughly 79% were seen once. The sequenced sample was PBMCs. The receptors stem from a woman aged 25-40 years in good health and CMV-seronegative. Both conserved end residues are part of each CDR3. D genes are given only for firm matches. Rows may omit the clone size; those that give it use once, few, many or a size class.

TRBJ1-3 | TRBV19 | 12 | . | . | TGTGCCAGTACCGCGCTAGAAAACACCATATATTTT | CASTALENTIYF
TRBJ1-4 | TRBV18 | 14 | . | . | TGTGCCAGCTCACCGGGGAGGGAGGCTGAAAAACTGTTTTTT | CASSPGREAEKLFF
TRBJ1-4 | TRBV28 | 16 | TRBD1 | . | TGTGCCAGCAGCCGCCGGGACAGAGGCCGGGGGGAAAAACTGTTTTTT | CASSRRDRGRGEKLFF
TRBJ2-5 | TRBV7-9 | 15 | TRBD2 | . | TGTGCCAGCAGCAAAGGACTAGCGGAAAAAGAGACCCAGTACTTC | CASSKGLAEKETQYF
TRBJ2-2 | TRBV6-1 | 14 | TRBD1 | . | TGTGCCCACACGGGACAGGGGGGCACCGGGGAGCTGTTTTTT | CAHTGQGGTGELFF
TRBJ2-3 | TRBV7-3 | 16 | . | . | TGTGCCAGCAGTTTACATCAGGCGGGGGCCACAGATACGCAGTATTTT | CASSLHQAGATDTQYF
TRBJ2-1 | TRBV11-3 | 17 | TRBD2 | . | TGTGCCAGCAGCTTAGGAACTAGCGGGACGAACTACAATGAGCAGTTCTTC | CASSLGTSGTNYNEQFF
TRBJ2-1 | TRBV25-1 | 13 | . | . | TGTGCCAGCAGTGAATGGGAGGTATCTGAGCAGTTCTTC | CASSEWEVSEQFF
TRBJ2-6 | TRBV7-9 | 14 | . | . | TGTGCCAGCAGTAGCGTGTCTGGGGCCAACGTCCTGACTTTC | CASSSVSGANVLTF
TRBJ1-2 | TRBV6-1 | 12 | . | once | TGTGCCAGCAGTGAATCCGACTATGGCTACACCTTC | CASSESDYGYTF
TRBJ1-1 | TRBV10-2 | 12 | . | . | TGCGCCAGCAGTGACGGAGGCACTGAAGCTTTCTTT | CASSDGGTEAFF
TRBJ1-1 | TRBV6-5 | 12 | . | few | TGTGCCAGCAGTTACCCTAGGCCTGAAGCTTTCTTT | CASSYPRPEAFF
TRBJ1-5 | TRBV19 | 14 | . | . | TGTGCCAGTAGTGCCGTCAGTTTGAACCAGCCCCAGCATTTT | CASSAVSLNQPQHF
TRBJ2-1 | TRBV5-6 | 11 | . | . | TGTGCCAGCAGCTACAGAGATGAGCAGTTCTTC | CASSYRDEQFF
TRBJ1-4 | TRBV28 | 18 | TRBD1 | . | TGTGCCAGCAGGGAGGGGACAGGGACTGTGCGGGCTAATGAAAAACTGTTTTTT | CASREGTGTVRANEKLFF
TRBJ1-2 | TRBV6-5 | 13 | . | . | TGTGCCAGCAGTAGTTTGTCAGGGGTTGGCTACACCTTC | CASSSLSGVGYTF
TRBJ1-1 | TRBV27 | 12 | . | . | TGTGCCACCCGCAGGGGCAGGGAGGAAGCTTTCTTT | CATRRGREEAFF
TRBJ2-7 | TRBV6-1 | 11 | . | . | TGTGCCAGCAGTGAGGGCTTCGAGCAGTACTTC | CASSEGFEQYF
TRBJ1-1 | TRBV18 | 13 | TRBD1 | . | TGTGCCAGCTCACGACAGGGGGGCACTGAAGCTTTCTTT | CASSRQGGTEAFF
TRBJ1-1 | TRBV7-9 | 17 | . | . | TGTGCCAGCAGCGACTTGACAGACAGACTGTGGGACACTGAAGCTTTCTTT | CASSDLTDRLWDTEAFF
TRBJ2-7 | TRBV10-1 | 16 | . | few | TGCGCCAGCAGTGAGATCGGAGCAATAAGTTACTACGAGCAGTACTTC | CASSEIGAISYYEQYF
TRBJ2-1 | TRBV15 | 16 | TRBD1 | . | TGTGCCACCAGCAGAGGGACAGGGGCAGTGTCCAATGAGCAGTTCTTC | CATSRGTGAVSNEQFF
TRBJ2-3 | TRBV28 | 15 | . | . | TGTGCCAGCAGGTCTCGGACGGAGGATACAGATACGCAGTATTTT | CASRSRTEDTDTQYF
TRBJ2-3 | TRBV7-3 | 13 | . | . | TGTGCCAGCAGCTTCTCTCGGGCAGATACGCAGTATTTT | CASSFSRADTQYF
TRBJ2-7 | TRBV6-6 | 15 | . | . | TGTGCCAGCAGTCCAGGACTAGGGGGAACCTACGAGCAGTACTTC | CASSPGLGGTYEQYF
TRBJ1-1 | TRBV19 | 15 | . | . | TGTGCCAGTAAGCGCCGGGGGGTCGGGGACACTGAAGCTTTCTTT | CASKRRGVGDTEAFF
TRBJ2-7 | TRBV5-1 | 15 | TRBD1 | . | TGCGCCAGCAGCCCGGGGGACAGGGTAAAGAACGAGCAGTACTTC | CASSPGDRVKNEQYF
TRBJ2-7 | TRBV13 | 19 | . | . | TGTGCCAGCAGCTTAGGGGTCGTAGGCCGAGGCGGAGGGCCGCACGAGCAGTACTTC | CASSLGVVGRGGGPHEQYF
TRBJ2-1 | TRBV19 | 16 | TRBD2 | . | TGTGCCAGTAGTGCCCGTGCTAGCGGGATTTCAAATGAGCAGTTCTTC | CASSARASGISNEQFF
TRBJ1-1 | TRBV28 | 13 | . | . | TGTGCCAGCAGTTTAACTCGGACGGACAAAGCTTTCTTT | CASSLTRTDKAFF
TRBJ2-3 | TRBV18 | 17 | TRBD2 | . | TGTGCCAGCTCACCTCCGACTAGCGGGAGGGTAGCAGATACGCAGTATTTT | CASSPPTSGRVADTQYF
TRBJ2-7 | TRBV6-6 | 15 | TRBD1 | . | TGTGCCAGCATCCCCGGACAGAACAGGGGCTACGAGCAGTACTTC | CASIPGQNRGYEQYF
TRBJ2-7 | TRBV6-1 | 13 | . | . | TGTGCCAGCAGCCCCGTCAACCAGGGCGAGCAGTACTTC | CASSPVNQGEQYF
TRBJ1-2 | TRBV19 | 17 | TRBD1 | . | TGTGCCAGTAGTACCGTAATTACGCCCGGGGACAGGGGCGGCTACACCTTC | CASSTVITPGDRGGYTF
TRBJ1-1 | TRBV2 | 12 | . | many | TGTGCCAGCGGGCGAGAGAACACTGAAGCTTTCTTT | CASGRENTEAFF
TRBJ1-1 | TRBV29-1 | 11 | . | . | TGCAGCGTGAGATCAAACACTGAAGCTTTCTTT | CSVRSNTEAFF
TRBJ2-7 | TRBV5-1 | 16 | . | . | TGCGCCAGCAGCTCGGGGGTGGGGACAGCGGGCGACGAGCAGTACTTC | CASSSGVGTAGDEQYF
TRBJ2-1 | TRBV5-4 | 15 | TRBD2 | . | TGTGCCAGCAGCTTGCCTAGCGGTGAGTACAATGAGCAGTTCTTC | CASSLPSGEYNEQFF
TRBJ2-3 | TRBV6-4 | 14 | . | once | TGTGCCAGCAGTGATCGGGGGGCTCCAGATACGCAGTATTTT | CASSDRGAPDTQYF
TRBJ2-3 | TRBV2 | 13 | . | . | TGTGCAGCGGGCTCCGCGAGTACATATACGCAGTATTTT | CAAGSASTYTQYF
TRBJ2-1 | TRBV1 | 16 | . | . | TGCACCAGCAGCCAAGCCGGGACTAGCACCTACAATGAGCAGTTCTTC | CTSSQAGTSTYNEQFF
TRBJ1-5 | TRBV5-1 | 15 | . | . | TGCGCCAGCAGCTTGGGACAGTCAGAGAATCAGCCCCAGCATTTT | CASSLGQSENQPQHF
TRBJ2-3 | TRBV9 | 14 | TRBD2 | . | TGTGCCAGCAGCCTGCGGGAGCGGCGAGATACGCAGTATTTT | CASSLRERRDTQYF
TRBJ1-1 | TRBV7-9 | 14 | . | few | TGTGCCAGCAGCTGGGAGGGATGGGCCACTGAAGCTTTCTTT | CASSWEGWATEAFF
TRBJ2-1 | TRBV6-5 | 15 | . | . | TGTGCCAGCAGTTACAACCCTAGTCCGGACAATGAGCAGTTCTTC | CASSYNPSPDNEQFF
TRBJ2-1 | TRBV28 | 14 | . | . | TGTGCCAGCACCACCGGAGGGGCTGACAATGAGCAGTTCTTC | CASTTGGADNEQFF
TRBJ2-7 | TRBV6-5 | 14 | . | . | TGTGCCAGCAGTTACTCGGCGTACAGTACGGAGCAGTACTTC | CASSYSAYSTEQYF
TRBJ2-3 | TRBV19 | 15 | TRBD2 | . | TGTGCCAGTAGTATGACCCTAGCGGGATCTGATACGCAGTATTTT | CASSMTLAGSDTQYF
TRBJ1-5 | TRBV28 | 14 | . | . | TGTGCCAGCAGTTTACCAGGGCGGAATCAGCCCCAGCATTTT | CASSLPGRNQPQHF
TRBJ2-5 | TRBV11-2 | 14 | TRBD1 | . | TGTGCCAGCAGCTTAGTAGGGGGCGTGGAGACCCAGTACTTC | CASSLVGGVETQYF